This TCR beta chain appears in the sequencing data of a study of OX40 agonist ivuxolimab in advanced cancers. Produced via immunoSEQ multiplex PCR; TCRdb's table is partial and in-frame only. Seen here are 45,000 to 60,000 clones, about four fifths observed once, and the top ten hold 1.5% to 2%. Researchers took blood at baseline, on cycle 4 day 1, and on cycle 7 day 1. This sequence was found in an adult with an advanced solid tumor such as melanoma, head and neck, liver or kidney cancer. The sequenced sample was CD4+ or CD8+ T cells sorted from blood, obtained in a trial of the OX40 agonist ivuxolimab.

In DNA, the CDR3 is TGTGCCAGCCTTTCGCGGGTTACCAATGAGCAGTTCTTC. Protein product: CASLSRVTNEQFF. This sequence joins TRBV11-2 and TRBJ2-1; D possibly corresponds to TRBD2 (5 bases). CDR1 is SGHAT and CDR2 is FQNNGV in the germline V gene. Trimming left V 8 bases short and J 6 bases short, with 14 bases between. This CDR3 is built from 13 residues.